These 32 T cell receptor beta chains share one sample of origin, sequenced in a study of graft-versus-host responses after intestinal transplantation. TCRdb's copy holds only in-frame clones and misses some; the assay was immunoSEQ multiplex PCR. This table has just over 70,000 clones, approximately 84% appearing once. Their cognate antigens are unknown. This material consisted of unstimulated CD4+ T cells sorted from spleen or lymph node cells, taken before transplant. The receptor source for this set is a human donor who was the organ donor for an intestinal transplant.

V gene TRBV11-2 combines with J gene TRBJ2-7, with TRBD2 as a possible D gene (6 bases). This CDR3 has 12 amino acids. V was trimmed by 8 bases and J by 0 bases, leaving 8 bases between them. The germline gives CDR1 SGHAT, CDR2 FQNNGV. This CDR3 is CASGRTSYEQYV. The CDR3 DNA reads TGTGCCAGCGGGAGGACCTCCTACGAGCAGTACGTC.

The V and J genes are TRBV7-8 and TRBJ2-3, with D maybe TRBD1 (7 bases). CDR1 and CDR2 (germline): SGHVS, FQNEAQ. The germline V and J ends were trimmed by 7 bases and 6 bases, with 17 bases remaining between them. The length of the CDR3 is 14 residues. The CDR3 protein is CASTRRAGGDTQYF. CDR3 DNA sequence: TGTGCCAGCACCCGACGGGCAGGGGGGGATACGCAGTATTTT.

V gene TRBV28 combines with J gene TRBJ2-7; maybe TRBD2 (6 bases). The CDR3 covers 14 residues. Germline assignment: CDR1 MDHEN and CDR2 SYDVKM. V was trimmed by 6 bases and J by 2 bases, leaving 14 bases between them. CDR3 residues: CASSFGTLPYEQYV. The CDR3 DNA reads TGTGCCAGCAGCTTCGGGACTTTGCCCTACGAGCAGTACGTC.

This clone has just one count. The chain couples TRBV7-3 to TRBJ1-1; 8 bases map to TRBD1. With V trimmed by 3 bases and J by 1 base, 4 bases remained unmatched. CDR3 length: 15 residues. Germline CDR1 reads SGHTA; CDR2 reads FQGTGA. CDR3 coding DNA: TGTGCCAGCAGCTTCCAGGGGGCGCCGAACACTGAAGCTTTCTTT. Its protein is CASSFQGAPNTEAFF.

This chain links TRBV7-9 with TRBJ1-2; 9 bases are a match to TRBD1. CDR3 length equals 14 residues. Germline CDR1 is SEHNR and CDR2 is FQNEAQ (reference sequence). V was clipped by 0 bases and J by 5 bases; unmatched bases: 1. The CDR3 DNA reads as TGTGCCAGCAGCTTAGCAGACAGGGGGTATGGCTACACCTTC. Encoded protein: CASSLADRGYGYTF.

The chain links TRBV28 to TRBJ2-2, with a tentative D call TRBD2 (6 bases). V shed 5 bases and J shed 5 bases, with 15 bases lying between them. Germline V gene sequence: CDR1 MDHEN, CDR2 SYDVKM. CDR3 length: 15 amino acids. CDR3 nucleotides: TGTGCCAGCAGTGAGGTGGGGGGTCGGACCGGGGAGCTGTTTTTT. It translates to CASSEVGGRTGELFF.

This chain links TRBV29-1 with TRBJ1-4; D uncertain. CDR1 and CDR2 from the germline V gene are SQVTM and ANQGSEA. V lost 1 base and J 7 bases, leaving 19 bases between the germline ends. This CDR3 is built from 16 residues. This CDR3 is CSVEGIGGPRSEKLFF. CDR3 bases: TGCAGCGTTGAAGGAATTGGCGGGCCCAGGAGTGAAAAACTGTTTTTT.

Notes on this clone: Mismatch with germline at one junction end may stem from a read error. The chain couples TRBV29-1 to TRBJ2-1; D is perhaps TRBD2 (5 bases). The CDR3 runs to 12 residues. Germline CDR1 reads SQVTM; CDR2 reads ANQGSEA. The CDR3 reads CSAEGLYNEQFF. The DNA of the CDR3 is TGCAGCGCTGAAGGACTCTACAATGAGCAGTTCTTC.

The V and J genes are TRBV9 and TRBJ1-4; TRBD1 matches 12 bases. This CDR3 spans 19 amino acids. V lost 0 bases, J lost 4 bases, and 10 bases stayed unmatched. The germline gives CDR1 SGDLS, CDR2 YYNGEE. CDR3 protein: CASSVGDRGPPLLNEKLFF. As DNA, the CDR3 is TGTGCCAGCAGCGTAGGGGACAGGGGGCCCCCTTTACTTAATGAAAAACTGTTTTTT.

V usage is TRBV7-2 and J usage is TRBJ1-1; D is ambiguous. The CDR3 sequence is 15 residues long. V lost 1 base and J lost 1, with 10 bases in between. CDR1 and CDR2 from the germline V gene are SGHTA and FQGNSA. The CDR3 here is CASSLGLLENTEAFF. The CDR3 DNA is TGTGCCAGCAGCTTAGGGTTACTTGAGAACACTGAAGCTTTCTTT.

This chain joins TRBV14 and TRBJ1-1; D gene uncertain. This CDR3 comprises 13 residues. CDR1 is SGHDN and CDR2 is FVKESK in the germline V gene. Trimming pared 4 bases from V and 0 bases from J, leaving 6 bases between. DNA for the CDR3: TGTGCCAGCAGCCTTTCAATGAACACTGAAGCTTTCTTT. It yields the protein CASSLSMNTEAFF.

The J gene is TRBJ2-2, the V gene TRBV4-3; D might be TRBD1 (5 bases). The CDR3 has 14 residues. The germline V gene encodes CDR1 LGHNA and CDR2 YSLEER. Trimming shortened V by 1 base and J by 8 bases, and 11 bases separated the two germline ends. The CDR3 region is CASSQGQTSGELFF. In DNA form, the CDR3 reads TGCGCCAGCAGCCAAGGACAGACCAGTGGGGAGCTGTTTTTT.

The CDR3 DNA reads TGTGCCAGTAGTTTCCCCGGGGGCACTGAAGCTTTCTTT. Translation: CASSFPGGTEAFF. The chain joins TRBV19 to TRBJ1-1; tentatively, D is TRBD1 (5 bases). Germline-derived CDR1 and CDR2 are LNHDA and SQIVND (reference sequence). V shed 5 bases and J shed 4 bases, with 11 bases lying between them. The CDR3 totals 13 residues.

V usage is TRBV23-1 and J usage is TRBJ1-5; weak D call: TRBD1 (6 bases). TRBV23-1 is filed as an ORF, its function uncertain. V lost 0 bases, J lost 9 bases, and 15 bases lay in between. The CDR3 is 15 residues long. CDR3 sequence reads: CASSQSYREHWPQHF. CDR3 bases: TGCGCCAGCAGTCAATCGTACAGGGAGCACTGGCCCCAGCATTTT.

The chain couples TRBV7-2 to TRBJ1-5, with 11 bases aligning to TRBD1. Germline V gene sequence: CDR1 SGHTA, CDR2 FQGNSA. Germline trimming cut 4 bases from V and 0 bases from J; bases unmatched to any gene: 5. CDR3 size: 17 residues. CDR3 region: CASSSGQGVYSNQPQHF. The CDR3 nucleotides are TGTGCCAGCAGCTCGGGACAGGGGGTGTATAGCAATCAGCCCCAGCATTTT.

The chain links TRBV21-1 to TRBJ2-7; the D segment call TRBD2 is taken from the table without a DNA check. TRBV21-1 is a documented pseudogene. CDR3 size: 13 residues. The CDR3 loop is CASSPDGVREQYV. CDR3 nucleotide sequence: TGTGCCAGCAGCCCTGATGGCGTCCGGGAGCAGTACGTC.

The chain uses TRBV9 and TRBJ2-3; D may be TRBD2 (6 bases). Trimming removed 1 base at V and 5 bases at J, with 26 bases between. CDR1 is SGDLS, CDR2 YYNGEE, per germline. The length of the CDR3 is 19 residues. CDR3 in amino acids: CASSVQTNAGWGVLDTQYF. Written as DNA, the CDR3 is TGTGCCAGCAGCGTACAAACAAACGCAGGGTGGGGGGTTCTAGATACGCAGTATTTT. Full variable domain (rest looked up from reference TRBV9 and TRBJ2-3): DSGVTQTPKHLITATGQRVTLRCSPRSGDLSVYWYQQSLDQGLQFLIQYYNGEERAKGNILERFSAQQFPDLHSELNLSSLELGDSALYFCASSVQTNAGWGVLDTQYFGPGTRLTVL.

The chain recombines TRBV20-1 with TRBJ1-2; D remains unclear. Germline CDR1 is DFQATT and CDR2 is SNEGSKA (reference sequence). The CDR3 totals 11 residues. With 6 bases removed from V and 13 bases from J, the gap between germline ends came to 18 bases. CDR3 protein: CSAARLAGGTF. The CDR3 DNA follows: TGCAGTGCCGCCCGCCTCGCGGGCGGCACCTTC.

This chain uses TRBV15 with TRBJ2-3; D is perhaps TRBD2 (6 bases). CDR3 size: 15 residues. V was pared by 9 bases and J by 5 bases, with 21 bases between. Germline V gene lookup returns CDR1 LNHNV and CDR2 YYDKDF (reference sequence). The CDR3 DNA reads as TGTGCCACAAACAATTGGGGGGATGGGAAAGATACGCAGTATTTT. Protein product: CATNNWGDGKDTQYF. The complete variable domain, with remaining parts taken from reference TRBV15 and TRBJ2-3, reads DAMVIQNPRYQVTQFGKPVTLSCSQTLNHNVMYWYQQKSSQAPKLLFHYYDKDFNNEADTPDNFQSRRPNTSFCFLDIRSPGLGDTAMYLCATNNWGDGKDTQYFGPGTRLTVL.

The CDR3: CASSYSSGAYEQYV. The CDR3 DNA reads as TGTGCCAGCAGTTACTCTTCAGGCGCCTACGAGCAGTACGTC. This chain joins TRBV6-5 and TRBJ2-7, with D uncertain. Trimming took 0 bases from V and 2 from J, leaving 8 bases between them. The CDR3 runs to 14 residues. Germline V lookup: CDR1 MNHEY, CDR2 SVGAGI.

This rearrangement joins TRBV28 to TRBJ2-4; a weak D match, TRBD1 (5 bases). This CDR3 has 14 residues. Trimming stripped 2 bases from V and 0 bases from J, with 5 bases between. Per germline, CDR1 MDHEN and CDR2 SYDVKM. Written as DNA, the CDR3 is TGTGCCAGCAGTTTACAGGGAGCCAAAAACATTCAGTACTTC. Protein product: CASSLQGAKNIQYF.

To note about this clone: Other DNA sequences in this specimen translate into the identical CDR3. This chain uses TRBV4-1 with TRBJ1-4; 8 bases align to TRBD1. V lost 0 bases to trimming and J lost 7 bases; unmatched junction nucleotides: 13. This CDR3 is 18 amino acids long. In germline, CDR1 is MGHRA, CDR2 YSYEKL. Here the CDR3 DNA reads TGCGCCAGCAGCCAAGATGGGGACAGGTCCCCCTCGATTGAAAAACTGTTTTTT. Translating gives CASSQDGDRSPSIEKLFF.

The chain couples TRBV4-1 to TRBJ2-7; 7 nucleotides align to TRBD1. V lost 3 bases and J lost 2; bases outside the gene matches: 10. Germline V lookup: CDR1 MGHRA, CDR2 YSYEKL. This CDR3 comprises 16 residues. CDR3 DNA: TGCGCCAGCAGCCAGAAGGACAGGATCATCGCCTACGAGCAGTACGTC. Translated, it gives CASSQKDRIIAYEQYV.

The rearrangement uses TRBV7-8 and TRBJ1-4; 7 nucleotides agree with TRBD1. Germline V gene sequence: CDR1 SGHVS, CDR2 FQNEAQ. With V trimmed by 4 bases and J by 7 bases, 6 bases remained unmatched. The CDR3 has 14 amino acids. Written as DNA, the CDR3 is TGTGCCAGCAGCTCAGGGGGGCATGGTGAAAAACTGTTTTTT. It yields the protein CASSSGGHGEKLFF.

This sequence joins TRBV28 and TRBJ1-5; unclear D gene. The CDR3 extends over 14 amino acids. V lost 9 bases and J 0 bases, leaving 12 bases between the germline ends. Per germline, CDR1 MDHEN and CDR2 SYDVKM. The DNA of the CDR3 is TGTGCCAGGACAAAAGAAAATAGCAATCAGCCCCAGCATTTT. Protein: CARTKENSNQPQHF.

The CDR3: CASSLAGASNQPQHF. DNA for the CDR3: TGTGCCAGCAGCTTAGCGGGGGCAAGCAATCAGCCCCAGCATTTT. This chain joins TRBV7-2 and TRBJ1-5; a possible D gene is TRBD1 (6 bases). CDR3 length equals 15 residues. Trimming shortened V by 0 bases and J by 1 base, and 7 bases separated the two germline ends. Per the germline V gene, CDR1 is SGHTA and CDR2 is FQGNSA.

This clone has just one count. The chain joins TRBV9 to TRBJ1-2; 9 bases map to TRBD1. Germline CDR1 SGDLS, CDR2 YYNGEE. V gave up 2 bases and J gave up 2 bases; unmatched junction bases: 4. The CDR3 is 15 residues long. The DNA of the CDR3 is TGTGCCAGCAGCGTTGCCGGACAGGGGAACTATGGCTACACCTTC. Translation gives CASSVAGQGNYGYTF.

The chain carries TRBV28 and TRBJ2-5; possibly TRBD1 for D (5 bases). The germline V gene has CDR1 MDHEN and CDR2 SYDVKM. The CDR3 extends over 12 amino acids. Deletions cut 11 bases from V and 7 bases from J, with 17 bases between. CDR3 DNA: TGTGCCTCCGACACAGGAGAAGGGACCCAGTACTTC. This sequence encodes CASDTGEGTQYF.

This chain links TRBV12-1 with TRBJ2-2; the tabulated D call, TRBD2, remains unverified against the DNA. TRBV12-1 is flagged as a pseudogene. This CDR3 contains 17 residues. CDR3 sequence: CASSSLAGGPYTGELFF. DNA for the CDR3: TGTGCCAGCAGCTCCTTAGCGGGGGGGCCATACACCGGGGAGCTGTTTTTT.

CDR3 nucleotide sequence: TGCGCCAGCAGCTTGGCCGGGGGGAGCAATCAGCCCCAGCATTTT. This translates into CASSLAGGSNQPQHF. The chain is built from TRBV5-1 and TRBJ1-5; weak D call: TRBD1 (5 bases). From germline, CDR1 is SGHRS and CDR2 YFSETQ. The CDR3 is 15 amino acids. Trimming removed 0 bases at V and 1 base at J, with 8 bases between.

This clone has a handful of counts. The chain links TRBV19 to TRBJ1-1, with a possible D match to TRBD1 (6 bases). V was trimmed by 0 bases and J by 1 base, leaving 6 bases between them. The CDR3 has 14 residues. Germline loops: CDR1 LNHDA, CDR2 SQIVND (reference sequence). CDR3 protein: CASSIDRGNTEAFF. CDR3 bases: TGTGCCAGTAGTATAGACAGGGGGAACACTGAAGCTTTCTTT.

The rearrangement uses TRBV20-1 and TRBJ1-2; D ambiguous. This CDR3 spans 11 amino acids. CDR1 and CDR2 from the germline V gene are DFQATT and SNEGSKA (reference sequence). The ends were cut back, 6 bases at V and 10 bases at J, with 15 bases in the middle. The CDR3 bases are TGCAGTGCCCAAACTGGGCCGAACTACACCTTC. Translation gives CSAQTGPNYTF.